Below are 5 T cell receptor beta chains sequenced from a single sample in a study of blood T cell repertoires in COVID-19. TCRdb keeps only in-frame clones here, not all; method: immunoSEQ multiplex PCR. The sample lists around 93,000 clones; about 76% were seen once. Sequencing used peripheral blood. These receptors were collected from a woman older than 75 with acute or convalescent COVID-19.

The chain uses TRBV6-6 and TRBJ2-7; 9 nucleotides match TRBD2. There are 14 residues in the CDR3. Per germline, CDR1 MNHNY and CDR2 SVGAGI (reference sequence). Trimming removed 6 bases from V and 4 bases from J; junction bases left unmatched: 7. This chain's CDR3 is CASRSGGMEYEQYF. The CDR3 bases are TGTGCCAGCAGAAGCGGGGGGATGGAATACGAGCAGTACTTC.

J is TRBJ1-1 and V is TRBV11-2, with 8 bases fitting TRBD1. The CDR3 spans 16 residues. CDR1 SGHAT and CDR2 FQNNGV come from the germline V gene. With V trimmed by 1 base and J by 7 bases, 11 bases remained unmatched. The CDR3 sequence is CASSLVFRGPLHEAFF. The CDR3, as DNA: TGTGCCAGCAGCTTAGTATTCAGGGGGCCGCTCCATGAAGCTTTCTTT. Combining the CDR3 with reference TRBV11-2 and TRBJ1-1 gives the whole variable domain EAGVAQSPRYKIIEKRQSVAFWCNPISGHATLYWYQQILGQGPKLLIQFQNNGVVDDSQLPKDRFSAERLKGVDSTLKIQPAKLEDSAVYLCASSLVFRGPLHEAFFGQGTRLTVV.

CDR3 amino acids: CASSPGTGWLETQYF. CDR3 bases: TGTGCCAGTAGCCCCGGGACAGGGTGGCTAGAGACCCAGTACTTC. This chain joins TRBV19 and TRBJ2-5, with 9 positions matching TRBD1. The V gene end was trimmed by 6 bases and the J gene end by 4 bases; junction bases not matched to a gene: 9. Germline V lookup: CDR1 LNHDA, CDR2 SQIVND (reference sequence). The CDR3 runs to 15 residues.

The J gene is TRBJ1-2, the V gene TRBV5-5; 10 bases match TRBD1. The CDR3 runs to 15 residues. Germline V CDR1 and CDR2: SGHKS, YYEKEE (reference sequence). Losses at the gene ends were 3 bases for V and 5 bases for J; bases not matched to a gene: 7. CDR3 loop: CASSWAGQGTYGYTF. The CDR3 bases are TGTGCCAGCAGCTGGGCGGGACAGGGGACATATGGCTACACCTTC.

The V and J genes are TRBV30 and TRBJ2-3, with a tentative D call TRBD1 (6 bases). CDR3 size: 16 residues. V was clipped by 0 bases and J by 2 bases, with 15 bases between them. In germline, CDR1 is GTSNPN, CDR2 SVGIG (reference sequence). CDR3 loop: CAWSVLRPGDTDTQYF. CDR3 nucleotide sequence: TGTGCCTGGAGTGTTCTGCGTCCAGGGGACACAGATACGCAGTATTTT.